One sample yielded the 8 T cell receptor beta chains listed below, sequenced in a study of blood T cell repertoires in COVID-19. The method was immunoSEQ multiplex PCR; TCRdb's version includes in-frame clones alone and lacks a portion of them. The sample holds 75,000 to 90,000 clones, approximately 86% seen once. The sample was peripheral blood. The receptors shown here come from a man older than 75 with active or convalescent COVID-19.

The rearrangement uses TRBV5-1 and TRBJ2-3; TRBD2 aligns across 9 bases. The germline CDR1 and CDR2 sequences are SGHRS and YFSETQ. V dropped 1 base and J dropped 3; count of bases not matched to a gene: 6. The CDR3 runs 16 residues. CDR3 loop: CASSLFASGTTDTQYF. Here the CDR3 DNA reads TGCGCCAGCAGCTTGTTCGCTAGCGGGACGACAGATACGCAGTATTTT.

The chain has TRBV28 and TRBJ1-2; the D gene is possibly TRBD1 (5 bases). Germline V gene data show CDR1 as MDHEN and CDR2 as SYDVKM. This CDR3 has 13 residues. V was cut by 6 bases and J by 4 bases, with 12 bases left in between. The CDR3: CASSHRFTYGYTF. The DNA for the CDR3 is TGTGCCAGCAGCCACAGGTTTACCTATGGCTACACCTTC.

This sequence joins TRBV27 and TRBJ2-1; maybe TRBD2 (5 bases). Between the trimmed V and J ends, which lost 4 bases and 2 bases, there was a span of 9 bases. Per germline, CDR1 MNHEY and CDR2 SMNVEV (reference sequence). The CDR3 has 14 amino acids. The CDR3 protein is CASSWAGTYNEQFF. In DNA, the CDR3 is TGTGCCAGCAGTTGGGCCGGGACCTACAATGAGCAGTTCTTC.

This chain links TRBV10-3 with TRBJ2-3; 11 bases map to TRBD2. Germline lookup yields CDR1 ENHRY and CDR2 SYGVKD. The V segment lost 10 bases and the J segment 1 base; nucleotides outside the gene matches: 7. This CDR3 is 15 amino acids long. CDR3 sequence reads: CATRTSGSGTDTQYF. The CDR3 region has the DNA TGTGCCACTCGGACTAGCGGGTCAGGCACAGATACGCAGTATTTT.

The rearrangement uses TRBV7-3 and TRBJ2-1; a weak D match, TRBD2 (5 bases). The CDR3 runs 19 residues. V was trimmed by 1 base and J by 0 bases, leaving 19 bases between them. Germline CDR1 SGHTA, CDR2 FQGTGA. CDR3 bases: TGTGCCAGCAGCTTAAAACCCCGCCCAACTAGTCCCTCCTACAATGAGCAGTTCTTC. Protein: CASSLKPRPTSPSYNEQFF.

V usage is TRBV7-9 and J usage is TRBJ1-3, with D hard to call. Trimming cost V 2 bases and J 0 bases, with 11 bases left between them. The CDR3 extends over 16 amino acids. CDR1 and CDR2 from the germline V gene are SEHNR and FQNEAQ (reference sequence). The CDR3 reads CASSLTSDYSGNTIYF. The CDR3 nucleotides read TGTGCCAGCAGCTTAACTAGCGACTACTCTGGAAACACCATATATTTT.

The V and J genes are TRBV10-1 and TRBJ2-3; a weak D match, TRBD2 (6 bases). Germline V gene data show CDR1 as WNHNN and CDR2 as SYGVQD (reference sequence). Between the trimmed V and J ends, which lost 4 bases and 6 bases, there was a span of 11 bases. This CDR3 region has 13 residues. CDR3: CASSGGLPDTQYF. The CDR3 bases are TGCGCCAGCAGTGGGGGACTCCCGGATACGCAGTATTTT.

The CDR3 DNA follows: TGTGCTAGGGTTCTAGCGGGAGGGCATAAAGATACGCAGTATTTT. Encoded protein: CARVLAGGHKDTQYF. The rearrangement joins TRBV12-5 to TRBJ2-3, with 12 bases fitting TRBD2. Germline V CDR1 and CDR2: LGHNT, FRNRAP. The CDR3 is 15 amino acids. The V and J ends lost 9 bases and 5 bases, in that order; junction bases with no gene match: 9.